This T cell receptor beta chain was sequenced during a study of cytomegalovirus exposure and HLA in healthy donors. Study-level background: There were around 390 genotyped donors. Of these, 81% fell in the genetic ancestry cluster associated with self-reported Caucasian donors.

Both 60 Vbeta primers and 13 Jbeta primers went into the PCR. Repertoires were generated with immunoSEQ multiplex PCR, while TCRdb's copy carries only in-frame clones and drops some. The table lists roughly 120,000 clones. On this clone itself: Antigen unknown.

Study outcomes and limitations: In a later analysis, V- and J-gene trimming of beta chains associated with a DCLRE1C missense variant, replicated independently.

The CDR3 consists of 17 residues. Trimming shortened V by 3 bases and J by 0 bases, and 12 bases separated the two germline ends. Germline lookup yields CDR1 LNHNV and CDR2 YYDKDF (reference sequence). Sequencing was done on a sample of PBMCs. The receptor's source is a man younger than 30 in good health and CMV-seronegative. The chain joins TRBV15 to TRBJ1-6; unclear D gene. DNA for the CDR3: TGTGCCACCAGCAGGGGAGGACCAAGCTCCTATAATTCACCCCTCCACTTT. It codes for CATSRGGPSSYNSPLHF.